The rows below give T cell receptor beta chains drawn from one sample of a study of blood T cells in healthy people across ages. TCRdb used MiXCR to reprocess the 5' RACE reads, holding one entry per CDR3 protein. This table holds 650,000 to 950,000 distinct CDR3 sequences, 40% to 50% found once. What was sequenced was blood. These receptors all come from a man in his sixties in good health. The CDR3 runs from the conserved cysteine through the conserved F or W. The D gene is left open where the match is weak. Rows give clone size only sometimes, using once, few, many, or a class for an expanded clone.

v_gene,j_gene,d_gene,abundance,CDR3nt,CDR3aa
TRBV7-9,TRBJ1-6,NA,NA,TGTGCCAGTTCCAGGCAGGGTGAGAGGAATTCACCCCTCCACTTT,CASSRQGERNSPLHF
TRBV29-1,TRBJ1-2,NA,NA,TGCAGCGTGCTCCATGGGCGTGGCTACACCTTC,CSVLHGRGYTF
TRBV28,TRBJ1-6,TRBD1,NA,TGTGCCAGCAGGTGGGACAGCTCCTATAATTCACCCCTCCACTTT,CASRWDSSYNSPLHF
TRBV5-1,TRBJ2-7,NA,NA,TGCGCCGGCAGCGCAGACGGGTACGAGCAGTACTTC,CAGSADGYEQYF
TRBV7-8,TRBJ2-1,NA,NA,TGTGCCAGCCAAACGACAGCCTCCTACAACGAGCAGTTCTTC,CASQTTASYNEQFF
TRBV4-3,TRBJ1-1,TRBD1,NA,TGCGCCAGCAGCCGAGGGACAGGGGCCAACACTGAAGCTTTCTTT,CASSRGTGANTEAFF
TRBV5-4,TRBJ2-1,TRBD2,NA,TGTGCCAGCAGCTGGGTAGCGGGAGTCGGCAATGAGCAGTTCTTC,CASSWVAGVGNEQFF
TRBV3-1,TRBJ2-1,TRBD2,NA,TGTGCCAGCAGCGTGACTAGCGGGAACAGTGAGCAGTTCTTC,CASSVTSGNSEQFF
TRBV5-1,TRBJ1-2,NA,NA,TGCGCCAGCAGCTTGGCCCGGGGGGGAGATGGCTACACCTTC,CASSLARGGDGYTF
TRBV7-9,TRBJ2-3,TRBD2,NA,TGTGCCAGCAGCCCCGGGACTAGCGGGGGTTATTACGGCTCAGATACGCAGTATTTT,CASSPGTSGGYYGSDTQYF
TRBV28,TRBJ2-3,TRBD2,few,TGTGCCAGCAGCCCGCCCCCGGGACTAGCGGGGGGACGCACAGATACGCAGTATTTT,CASSPPPGLAGGRTDTQYF
TRBV5-1,TRBJ2-7,TRBD1,NA,TGCGCCAGCAGCACGGGACAGGGGTTCTCCGAGCAGTACTTC,CASSTGQGFSEQYF
TRBV5-1,TRBJ2-3,NA,few,TGCGCCAGCAGCTTCGGCGGGGGCCCCACAGATACGCAGTATTTT,CASSFGGGPTDTQYF
TRBV6-2/TRBV6-3,TRBJ2-7,TRBD1,NA,TGTGCCAGCAGTATCGGGACAGGACGGTTCTACGAGCAGTACTTC,CASSIGTGRFYEQYF
TRBV7-2,TRBJ2-5,NA,few,TGTGCCAGCACGACACAGCCTGCAGGGGGGGAGACCCAGTACTTC,CASTTQPAGGETQYF
TRBV20-1,TRBJ2-1,NA,few,TGCAGTGCTAGAGATGACGAGGGCTACAATGAGCAGTTCTTC,CSARDDEGYNEQFF
TRBV28,TRBJ2-1,NA,NA,TGTGCCAGCAGCCTAGCCAACTCCTACAATGAGCAGTTCTTC,CASSLANSYNEQFF
TRBV9,TRBJ2-3,NA,NA,TGTGCCAGCAGTCCCTGGACCGCTAGCACAGATACGCAGTATTTT,CASSPWTASTDTQYF
TRBV6-5,TRBJ2-7,NA,NA,TGTGCCAGCAGCCCCATCCCCGGGGTTCAGTACTTC,CASSPIPGVQYF
TRBV27,TRBJ2-7,NA,NA,TGTGCCATCTCAAGCCGGACAGTACCGTACGAGCAGTACTTC,CAISSRTVPYEQYF
TRBV25-1,TRBJ1-4,NA,once,TGTGCCAGCAGTACAGAATATAATGAAAAACTGTTTTTT,CASSTEYNEKLFF
TRBV29-1,TRBJ1-1,NA,few,TGCAGCGTTTCACAGGGCGCCACTGAAGCTTTCTTT,CSVSQGATEAFF
TRBV7-9,TRBJ2-7,NA,NA,TGTGCCAGCAGCTTAGATTTTACCGGCGAGCAGTACTTC,CASSLDFTGEQYF
TRBV6-1,TRBJ1-2,NA,NA,TGTGCCAGCAGTCTCCCAGAGCCGGGTGACTATGGCTACACCTTC,CASSLPEPGDYGYTF
TRBV9,TRBJ1-6,TRBD1,once,TGTGCCAGCAGCGCCCTACCGGGACAGACCAATTCACCCCTCCACTTT,CASSALPGQTNSPLHF
TRBV25-1,TRBJ1-2,NA,few,TGTGCCAGCAGTGATTTAATGGGAGGTGACTATGGCTACACCTTC,CASSDLMGGDYGYTF
TRBV12-3/TRBV12-4,TRBJ1-5,TRBD1,few,TGTGCCAGCACCGGACAGGGTAATCAGCCCCAGCATTTT,CASTGQGNQPQHF
TRBV12-3/TRBV12-4,TRBJ2-5,TRBD1,few,TGTGCCAGCAGCCCGACAGGGCCGCAAGAGACCCAGTACTTC,CASSPTGPQETQYF
TRBV6-5,TRBJ2-5,TRBD1,NA,TGTGCCAGCAGTTACTCGGACAGGGGTTTTGAGACCCAGTACTTC,CASSYSDRGFETQYF
TRBV4-3,TRBJ2-1,NA,few,TGCGCCAGCAGCCAAGATCCCGGGATCCCCAATGAGCAGTTCTTC,CASSQDPGIPNEQFF
TRBV10-3,TRBJ2-1,TRBD1,few,TGTGCCATCAGTGACGTCCTTGGGACAGTATCCTACAATGAGCAGTTCTTC,CAISDVLGTVSYNEQFF
TRBV2,TRBJ2-1,NA,few,TGTGCCAGCAGTGATCAAGGCAATGAGCAGTTCTTC,CASSDQGNEQFF
TRBV9,TRBJ2-1,NA,NA,TGTGCCAGCAGCGTAGTCCCCAACAATGAGCAGTTCTTC,CASSVVPNNEQFF
TRBV5-1,TRBJ2-7,NA,many,TGCGCCAGCAGCCCGGACAAGAACGAGCAGTACTTC,CASSPDKNEQYF
TRBV6-5,TRBJ2-7,NA,few,TGTGCCAGCAGTCGGGACTCCGGCTCCTACGAGCAGTACTTC,CASSRDSGSYEQYF
TRBV20-1,TRBJ2-5,NA,few,TGCAGTGCTAGAATCAATCGGGCAGGGAGGGAGACCCAGTACTTC,CSARINRAGRETQYF
TRBV12-3/TRBV12-4,TRBJ1-6,TRBD1,NA,TGTGCCAGCAGTCCGGGGACAGGTAGATCACCCCTCCACTTT,CASSPGTGRSPLHF
TRBV6-5,TRBJ2-5,NA,many,TGTGCCTGCCGAGGGGGGCAAGAGACCCAGTACTTC,CACRGGQETQYF
TRBV5-1,TRBJ2-7,TRBD1,NA,TGCGCCAGCTCCCCTGGAGGGGGTGGGGACAGGAGTTACGAGCAGTACTTC,CASSPGGGGDRSYEQYF
TRBV7-2,TRBJ2-1,NA,NA,TGTGCCAGCAGCGTAGACGGGGGCCCCAATGAGCAGTTCTTC,CASSVDGGPNEQFF
TRBV20-1,TRBJ2-5,TRBD1,once,TGCAGTGCTAGTGGATGGACAGGGTCGGGGACCCAGTACTTC,CSASGWTGSGTQYF
TRBV7-6,TRBJ2-1,NA,few,TGTGCCAGCAGCCCCACACGCGGGGGCCTAAGCTATGAGCAGTTCTTC,CASSPTRGGLSYEQFF
TRBV7-2,TRBJ2-3,NA,NA,TGTGCCAGCACCTCCACTCCAGGGATATCCACAGATACGCAGTATTTT,CASTSTPGISTDTQYF
TRBV3-1,TRBJ2-3,NA,NA,TGTGCCAGCAGCCAAGACAGGGGGAGGGCTTTTGAGACAGATACGCAGTATTTT,CASSQDRGRAFETDTQYF
TRBV7-2,TRBJ1-2,TRBD1,few,TGTGCCAGCAGCTTAGAAACGGGGACAGGGGTCTATGGCTACACCTTC,CASSLETGTGVYGYTF
TRBV29-1,TRBJ1-1,NA,NA,TGCAGCGTTGGGGGAGGGAGCACTGAAGCTTTCTTT,CSVGGGSTEAFF
TRBV7-8,TRBJ2-7,NA,NA,TGTGCCAGCAGCTTAGCATCGGGGTTTATCTACGAGCAGTACTTC,CASSLASGFIYEQYF
TRBV11-2,TRBJ2-5,TRBD1,NA,TGTGCCAGCAGCAACAATCCGGGACAGGGGGAGACCCAGTACTTC,CASSNNPGQGETQYF
TRBV12-3/TRBV12-4,TRBJ1-4,NA,NA,TGTGCCAGCAGCCCAGAACGTGGCTCTAATGAAAAACTGTTTTTT,CASSPERGSNEKLFF
TRBV7-2,TRBJ2-6,TRBD2,NA,TGTGCCAGCAGCTTGAACGGGGGGTCTGGGGCCAACGTCCTGACTTTC,CASSLNGGSGANVLTF
TRBV29-1,TRBJ2-5,NA,NA,TGCAGCGTTAAGAGGGGGAGAGCTCGGGAGACCCAGTACTTC,CSVKRGRARETQYF
TRBV6-2/TRBV6-3,TRBJ2-3,TRBD2,NA,TGTGCCAGCAGTTCCCTAGCGGGGAGGTACACAGATACGCAGTATTTT,CASSSLAGRYTDTQYF
TRBV6-1,TRBJ1-4,NA,NA,TGTGCCAGCAGGACAGAGCTTAATGAAAAACTGTTTTTT,CASRTELNEKLFF
TRBV20-1,TRBJ2-4,NA,once,TGCAGTGCTAGAGATCTTGGGGACTGGACACCCATGGGGCAGTACTTC,CSARDLGDWTPMGQYF
TRBV10-3,TRBJ1-2,NA,NA,TGTGCCATAGGACGGAGCGAGGCTACTAACTATGGCTACACCTTC,CAIGRSEATNYGYTF
TRBV4-1,TRBJ1-2,NA,few,TGCGCCAGCAGCCAGGAACGTACAGGGGGCTACACCTTC,CASSQERTGGYTF
TRBV7-2,TRBJ2-5,NA,many,TGTGCCAGCAGCTCGAACAGACAAGAGACCCAGTACTTC,CASSSNRQETQYF